These 21 T cell receptor beta chains share one sample of origin, sequenced in a study of cytomegalovirus exposure and HLA in healthy donors. Clones were sequenced by immunoSEQ multiplex PCR, and TCRdb holds only the in-frame ones, with some missing. Of approximately 260,000 clones in the sample, about 86% were seen once. The source material was PBMCs. Receptors were obtained from a woman younger than 35 in good health and CMV-seronegative.

This chain joins TRBV7-2 and TRBJ1-2; D is unresolved. Germline loops: CDR1 SGHTA, CDR2 FQGNSA. The CDR3 length is 13 residues. V lost 1 base, J lost 3 bases, and 6 bases lay in between. In DNA form, the CDR3 reads TGTGCCAGCAGCTTAGGCGGCGACTATGGCTACACCTTC. It is translated as CASSLGGDYGYTF.

The V call is TRBV10-3, the J call TRBJ2-7; 9 nucleotides align to TRBD1. The germline CDR1 and CDR2 sequences are ENHRY and SYGVKD. The CDR3 has 14 amino acids. The V and J ends lost 11 bases and 2 bases, in that order; junction bases with no gene match: 10. CDR3 sequence reads: CASTAGTGTYEQYF. The CDR3 bases are TGTGCCTCCACGGCCGGGACAGGGACCTACGAGCAGTACTTC.

This chain links TRBV11-2 with TRBJ1-3; D unclear. This CDR3 is 15 amino acids long. V was pared by 2 bases and J by 4 bases, with 12 bases between. CDR1 and CDR2 (germline): SGHAT, FQNNGV. CDR3 bases: TGTGCCAGCAGCTTAAGTGACGGGTACGGAAACACCATATATTTT. Its translation is CASSLSDGYGNTIYF.

The CDR3 DNA reads TGTGCCAGCAGTCTAAGGGGGCAGGGTGAAGCTTTCTTT. Translation: CASSLRGQGEAFF. V usage is TRBV28 and J usage is TRBJ1-1; 7 bases align to TRBD1. V dropped 5 bases and J dropped 7; count of bases not matched to a gene: 7. This CDR3 spans 13 amino acids. Germline CDR1 reads MDHEN; CDR2 reads SYDVKM.

The V gene is TRBV7-3, the J gene TRBJ2-2; D is uncertain. CDR3 size: 15 residues. Germline CDR1 reads SGHTA; CDR2 reads FQGTGA. Trimming removed 2 bases from V and 1 base from J, with 8 bases in between. The CDR3 DNA reads as TGTGCCAGCAGCTTATCAAACAGGAACACCGGGGAGCTGTTTTTT. Amino acid sequence: CASSLSNRNTGELFF.

The gene calls are TRBV7-9 and TRBJ1-1, with D tentatively TRBD1 (5 bases). This CDR3 region has 15 residues. The germline V gene encodes CDR1 SEHNR and CDR2 FQNEAQ (reference sequence). Trimming cost V 5 bases and J 0 bases, with 13 bases left between them. Written as DNA, the CDR3 is TGTGCCAGCAGCCCCGGAGACAGAATGAACACTGAAGCTTTCTTT. It specifies CASSPGDRMNTEAFF.

This clone has a handful of counts. This chain joins TRBV27 and TRBJ1-5; D not resolved. V lost 0 bases to trimming and J lost 0 bases, with 9 bases between them. Germline V gives CDR1 MNHEY, CDR2 SMNVEV (reference sequence). The CDR3 spans 16 residues. CDR3 protein: CASSLSMVYSNQPQHF. CDR3 in DNA: TGTGCCAGCAGTTTATCGATGGTCTATAGCAATCAGCCCCAGCATTTT.

The V and J genes are TRBV27 and TRBJ1-5; D call uncertain. V was pared by 5 bases and J by 0 bases, with 5 bases between. CDR3 length: 13 amino acids. Germline V lookup: CDR1 MNHEY, CDR2 SMNVEV (reference sequence). The CDR3 loop is CASSAYSNQPQHF. The CDR3 DNA reads as TGTGCCAGCAGTGCGTATAGCAATCAGCCCCAGCATTTT.

Only one count was recorded for this clone. The chain links TRBV4-3 to TRBJ1-4, with 7 bases identical to TRBD1. The CDR3 runs to 14 residues. The ends lost 0 bases at V and 5 bases at J; junction bases unmatched: 0. Per the germline V gene, CDR1 is LGHNA and CDR2 is YSLEER. CDR3 in DNA: TGCGCCAGCAGCCAAGAGACAGGGAATGAAAAACTGTTTTTT. Translation gives CASSQETGNEKLFF.

The CDR3 region is CASRDRGLPGANVLTF. The CDR3 coding sequence is TGTGCCAGTCGGGACAGGGGGCTGCCTGGGGCCAACGTCCTGACTTTC. The chain has TRBV27 and TRBJ2-6; 12 bases are shared with TRBD1. The length of the CDR3 is 16 residues. Trimming cost V 9 bases and J 2 bases; bases outside gene matches: 5. Germline V lookup: CDR1 MNHEY, CDR2 SMNVEV (reference sequence).

V usage is TRBV30 and J usage is TRBJ2-7; 12 bases match TRBD2. Trimming at V came to 3 bases and at J to 3 bases, leaving 0 bases not matched to a gene. Germline V gene sequence: CDR1 GTSNPN, CDR2 SVGIG (reference sequence). This CDR3 is built from 13 residues. DNA for the CDR3: TGTGCCTGGAGGACTAGCGGGGGCTACGAGCAGTACTTC. Residues: CAWRTSGGYEQYF. The full variable domain, in which reference TRBV30 and TRBJ2-7 provide the parts outside the CDR3, is SQTIHQWPATLVQPVGSPLSLECTVEGTSNPNLYWYRQAAGRGLQLLFYSVGIGQISSEVPQNLSASRPQDRQFILSSKKLLLSDSGFYLCAWRTSGGYEQYFGPGTRLTVT.

The gene calls are TRBV10-1 and TRBJ2-1, with 7 bases identical to TRBD2. The CDR3 consists of 15 residues. Germline V gene data show CDR1 as WNHNN and CDR2 as SYGVQD (reference sequence). V gave up 0 bases and J gave up 6 bases; unmatched junction bases: 5. The CDR3 DNA is TGCGCCAGCAGTGAGTCGCGGGGGTTAAGCAATGAGCAGTTCTTC. Protein sequence: CASSESRGLSNEQFF.

The chain combines TRBV18 with TRBJ2-5, with D perhaps matching TRBD1 (5 bases). This CDR3 has 14 residues. V was shortened by 1 base and J by 5 bases, with 11 bases between the two germline ends. Germline CDR1 is KGHSH and CDR2 is LQKENI. CDR3 sequence (DNA): TGTGCCAGCTCACCACAAGAAGGGGTCGAGACCCAGTACTTC. Translation: CASSPQEGVETQYF. The full variable domain, its missing parts supplied by reference TRBV18 and TRBJ2-5, is NAGVMQNPRHLVRRRGQEARLRCSPMKGHSHVYWYRQLPEEGLKFMVYLQKENIIDESGMPKERFSAEFPKEGPSILRIQQVVRGDSAAYFCASSPQEGVETQYFGPGTRLLVL.

The rearrangement joins TRBV27 to TRBJ2-7; 12 nucleotides line up with TRBD2. The CDR3 is 15 residues long. Germline V CDR1 and CDR2: MNHEY, SMNVEV (reference sequence). V shed 5 bases and J 3 bases; nucleotides not matched to a gene: 5. CDR3 amino acids: CASSLRLAGDYEQYF. For the CDR3, the DNA is TGTGCCAGCAGTCTTAGACTAGCGGGAGACTACGAGCAGTACTTC.

This clone has only one observation. The CDR3 coding sequence is TGTGCCAGCAGCTTAGCTCAGGGGGCGGGTCAGCCCCAGCATTTT. Amino acid sequence: CASSLAQGAGQPQHF. V gene TRBV7-2 combines with J gene TRBJ1-5; 8 bases are shared with TRBD1. The CDR3 length is 15 residues. The germline gives CDR1 SGHTA, CDR2 FQGNSA. V dropped 0 bases and J dropped 6; count of bases not matched to a gene: 4.

The J gene is TRBJ2-1, the V gene TRBV9; TRBD1 matches 7 bases. The CDR3 loop spans 13 amino acids. Germline values: CDR1 SGDLS, CDR2 YYNGEE. Germline trimming cut 3 bases from V and 4 bases from J; bases unmatched to any gene: 1. CDR3 in amino acids: CASSAGQYNEQFF. The CDR3 DNA reads as TGTGCCAGCAGCGCGGGACAGTACAATGAGCAGTTCTTC. Full variable domain (missing parts from reference TRBV9 and TRBJ2-1): DSGVTQTPKHLITATGQRVTLRCSPRSGDLSVYWYQQSLDQGLQFLIQYYNGEERAKGNILERFSAQQFPDLHSELNLSSLELGDSALYFCASSAGQYNEQFFGPGTRLTVL.

This chain joins TRBV5-4 and TRBJ2-7; 8 nucleotides match TRBD1. Germline assignment: CDR1 SGHNT and CDR2 YYREEE (reference sequence). The CDR3 has 14 residues. With V trimmed by 3 bases and J by 4 bases, 6 bases remained unmatched. CDR3 protein: CASSSRTGLYEQYF. In DNA, the CDR3 is TGTGCCAGCAGCTCGAGGACAGGGTTGTACGAGCAGTACTTC. Full variable domain (outside the CDR3, taken from reference TRBV5-4 and TRBJ2-7): ETGVTQSPTHLIKTRGQQVTLRCSSQSGHNTVSWYQQALGQGPQFIFQYYREEENGRGNFPPRFSGLQFPNYSSELNVNALELDDSALYLCASSSRTGLYEQYFGPGTRLTVT.

The J gene is TRBJ2-7, the V gene TRBV27, with 8 bases fitting TRBD1. The CDR3 length is 13 residues. CDR1 MNHEY and CDR2 SMNVEV come from the germline V gene (reference sequence). V dropped 5 bases and J dropped 4; count of bases not matched to a gene: 4. CDR3 protein: CASSLTGVYEQYF. CDR3 coding DNA: TGTGCCAGCAGTCTGACAGGGGTTTACGAGCAGTACTTC.

V and J are TRBV29-1 and TRBJ2-5; 11 bases are shared with TRBD2. The V segment lost 8 bases and the J segment 7 bases; nucleotides outside the gene matches: 12. Germline V gene lookup returns CDR1 SQVTM and CDR2 ANQGSEA. The CDR3 loop spans 14 amino acids. For the CDR3, the DNA is TGCAGCTACCGACTAGCGGGGAGCGGCGGGACCCAGTACTTC. Residues: CSYRLAGSGGTQYF.

This clone was recorded once. This chain uses TRBV9 with TRBJ2-7; D unresolved. Looked up from germline, CDR1 is SGDLS and CDR2 is YYNGEE. The CDR3 contains 15 residues. Trimming left V 0 bases short and J 0 bases short, with 10 bases between. The CDR3 reads CASSVGRRGSYEQYF. CDR3 coding DNA: TGTGCCAGCAGCGTAGGGCGGCGAGGCTCCTACGAGCAGTACTTC.

The chain carries TRBV7-2 and TRBJ2-7; 10 bases fit TRBD2. The trim removed 5 bases at V and 7 bases at J, leaving 8 bases unmatched. The CDR3 is made up of 14 amino acids. Germline V CDR1 and CDR2: SGHTA, FQGNSA. CDR3 in DNA: TGTGCCAGCAGCCCCACTAGCGGGGTCTTAGAGCAGTACTTC. This sequence encodes CASSPTSGVLEQYF.